What follows describes a single T cell receptor (beta chain). The target antigen is unknown. The junction shows a germline mismatch at one end, possibly a read error. The sample originates from a study of tumor and adjacent non-tumor tissue in lung cancer. As for the study in general: Patients comprised 12 adenocarcinoma, a couple of squamous cell carcinoma and 1 small cell lung cancer.

The study's findings and limits: TCR diversity was significantly greater in tumor than normal lung tissue. Normal lung showed higher cumulative top 100 clone frequency than tumor.

The template was RNA from unsorted bulk tissue. Newly diagnosed lung cancer patients had thoracic surgery in China, August–November 2014, without prior chemotherapy. From germline, CDR1 is SGHTS and CDR2 YDEGEE. The length of the CDR3 is 13 residues. TCRbeta libraries were built with three rounds of nested PCR, modified from ARM-PCR. One entry per CDR3 protein, called by TCRdb with MiXCR from the multiplex PCR reads. Of about 110,000 distinct CDR3 sequences in the sample, nearly 85% were seen once. The V call is TRBV5-8, the J call TRBJ2-7; the match to TRBD1 covers 7 bases. This receptor was obtained from a man aged 70-80 years with non-small cell lung cancer. The source material was lung tumor tissue. In DNA, the CDR3 is TGTGCGAGCAGCACCTTTGACAGGGACGAGCTGTACTTC. Translating gives CASSTFDRDELYF.